Listed below are T cell receptor beta chains from one sample, sequenced in a study of cytomegalovirus exposure and HLA in healthy donors. Assay used: immunoSEQ multiplex PCR; TCRdb lists only in-frame clones, some missing. This sample carries a few hundred thousand clones, approximately 80% of them seen once, and the ten largest clones take 11% to 15%. Sequenced: PBMCs. These receptors were collected from a woman in her twenties or thirties in good health and CMV-seropositive. CDR3s include the opening cysteine and the closing phenylalanine or tryptophan. A D gene is named only where the DNA matches it firmly. For some rows the clone size is stated as once, few or many, or as a class when expanded; others skip it.

D gene	V gene	J gene	clone size	CDR3 DNA	CDR3 protein
-	TRBV7-9	TRBJ2-7	-	TGTGCCAGCAGCTCTACCGCCGGGACGGCCCTCTACGAGCAGTACTTC	CASSSTAGTALYEQYF
-	TRBV6-4	TRBJ2-6	once	TGTGCCAGCAGTGACGACCGTAGCTCTGGGGCCAACGTCCTGACTTTC	CASSDDRSSGANVLTF
-	TRBV7-3	TRBJ1-3	few	TGTGCCAGCAGCTTCCAGATTGGAAACACCATATATTTT	CASSFQIGNTIYF
-	TRBV29-1	TRBJ2-7	-	TGCAGCGTTGAAGGGGGAGCCCCCTACGAGCAGTACTTC	CSVEGGAPYEQYF
TRBD1	TRBV30	TRBJ1-1	-	TGTGCCTGGTCCGGGACAGGGAGGCTCACTGAAGCTTTCTTT	CAWSGTGRLTEAFF
-	TRBV6-5	TRBJ1-2	-	TGTGCCAGCAGTTCGGACATTGGGTATGGCTACACCTTC	CASSSDIGYGYTF
-	TRBV28	TRBJ2-1	-	TGTGCCAGCAGTTTTGATGAGCAGTTCTTC	CASSFDEQFF
-	TRBV10-3	TRBJ2-2	-	TGTGCCATGCGGGACCTGAACACCGGGGAGCTGTTTTTT	CAMRDLNTGELFF
TRBD1	TRBV2	TRBJ2-7	-	TGTGCCAGCAGTGAAGCGCTAGGGACAGGAATTTACTACGAGCAGTACTTC	CASSEALGTGIYYEQYF
-	TRBV25-1	TRBJ2-5	-	TGTGCCAGCAGTGGATCCTCTGCCAGGGTAGGAGGGGAGACCCAGTACTTC	CASSGSSARVGGETQYF
-	TRBV27	TRBJ1-1	once	TGTGCCAGCAGTTTTGGGGGCTGGAACACTGAAGCTTTCTTT	CASSFGGWNTEAFF
-	TRBV2	TRBJ2-2	-	TGTGCCAGCAGTGCATACGAGGGTCAGAACACCGGGGAGCTGTTTTTT	CASSAYEGQNTGELFF